These 22 T cell receptor beta chains were sequenced from one sample in a study of siplizumab effects on memory and regulatory T cells. TCRdb's table, derived via immunoSEQ multiplex PCR, lists solely in-frame clones and lacks some. Found here are more than 75,000 clones, roughly 96% of them singletons; the top ten hold around 0.031%. The sequenced material came from naive CD4+ T cells sorted from blood. Receptors were obtained from a human donor in good health.

V gene TRBV7-6 combines with J gene TRBJ2-1; D not certain. The V end lost 5 bases, the J end lost 2 bases, and 7 bases lay between the germline ends. This CDR3 has 13 amino acids. Germline values: CDR1 SGHVS, CDR2 FNYEAQ. CDR3 bases: TGTGCCAGCAGCCCGGGCCCCTACAATGAGCAGTTCTTC. This sequence encodes CASSPGPYNEQFF.

The count of this clone is one. The gene calls are TRBV7-8 and TRBJ2-5; unclear D gene. The germline V and J ends were trimmed by 5 bases and 5 bases, with 9 bases remaining between them. The CDR3 has 12 residues. The germline V gene encodes CDR1 SGHVS and CDR2 FQNEAQ. CDR3 sequence reads: CASSLPQETQYF. The CDR3 region has the DNA TGTGCCAGCAGCCTCCCCCAGGAGACCCAGTACTTC. Looking up the rest from reference TRBV7-8 and TRBJ2-5 gives the full variable domain: GAGVSQSPRYKVAKRGQDVALRCDPISGHVSLFWYQQALGQGPEFLTYFQNEAQLDKSGLPSDRFFAERPEGSVSTLKIQRTQQEDSAVYLCASSLPQETQYFGPGTRLLVL.

The chain carries TRBV10-3 and TRBJ2-7; tentative D call: TRBD1 (5 bases). CDR3 length equals 11 residues. The germline V gene has CDR1 ENHRY and CDR2 SYGVKD. V was cut by 5 bases and J by 3 bases, with 5 bases left in between. The CDR3 protein is CAISQGYEQYF. CDR3 nucleotides: TGTGCCATCAGTCAGGGCTACGAGCAGTACTTC.

J is TRBJ2-1 and V is TRBV9; D is possibly TRBD2 (5 bases). The CDR3 spans 19 residues. Germline lookup yields CDR1 SGDLS and CDR2 YYNGEE. V was shortened by 1 base and J by 2 bases, with 22 bases between the two germline ends. The CDR3 loop reads CASSVFRPGSSDAYNEQFF. The CDR3 DNA reads TGTGCCAGCAGCGTATTCCGTCCGGGGAGTTCGGACGCCTACAATGAGCAGTTCTTC.

This rearrangement joins TRBV10-2 to TRBJ2-3, with 7 bases identical to TRBD2. The CDR3 runs 15 residues. Germline V gene lookup returns CDR1 WSHSY and CDR2 SAAADI. V was clipped by 6 bases and J by 3 bases; unmatched bases: 9. The CDR3 sequence is CASRKSGVWTDTQYF. The CDR3 DNA reads as TGCGCCAGCAGGAAGAGCGGGGTATGGACAGATACGCAGTATTTT.

The genes are TRBV10-3 and TRBJ2-3; 12 bases agree with TRBD2. Germline V lookup: CDR1 ENHRY, CDR2 SYGVKD. This CDR3 spans 14 amino acids. The ends lost 8 bases at V and 2 bases at J; junction bases unmatched: 2. The CDR3 loop reads CAIGLAGLTDTQYF. DNA of the CDR3: TGTGCCATCGGACTAGCGGGGCTCACAGATACGCAGTATTTT.

The V and J genes are TRBV7-3 and TRBJ1-2, with D perhaps TRBD1 (5 bases). The CDR3 has 15 residues. Germline V gene lookup returns CDR1 SGHTA and CDR2 FQGTGA. Trimming shortened V by 2 bases and J by 4 bases, and 14 bases separated the two germline ends. The CDR3 is CASSLSGPTIYGYTF. The CDR3 DNA reads TGTGCCAGCAGCTTATCGGGACCTACCATCTATGGCTACACCTTC.

This chain connects TRBV6-9 to TRBJ2-3; D is unclear. The germline V gene encodes CDR1 MNHGY and CDR2 SVAAGI. Trimming shortened V by 2 bases and J by 6 bases, and 15 bases separated the two germline ends. CDR3 size: 15 residues. This CDR3 is CASSYQATLRDTQYF. The DNA of the CDR3 is TGTGCCAGCAGTTATCAGGCCACCCTTCGGGATACGCAGTATTTT.

This clone appeared a single time. The chain couples TRBV28 to TRBJ2-2, with 8 bases aligning to TRBD1. J was trimmed by 2 bases and V by 6 bases; bases with no gene match: 11. Germline CDR1 is MDHEN and CDR2 is SYDVKM. This CDR3 has 17 amino acids. The DNA for the CDR3 is TGTGCCAGCAGCCTCGGGGACAGGCTAAAAAACACCGGGGAGCTGTTTTTT. This gives the protein CASSLGDRLKNTGELFF. Drawing the rest from reference TRBV28 and TRBJ2-2, the complete variable domain is DVKVTQSSRYLVKRTGEKVFLECVQDMDHENMFWYRQDPGLGLRLIYFSYDVKMKEKGDIPEGYSVSREKKERFSLILESASTNQTSMYLCASSLGDRLKNTGELFFGEGSRLTVL.

CDR3 nucleotide sequence: TGTGCCAGCAGTTACAGGGAAGAAGCTTTCTTT. This sequence encodes CASSYREEAFF. The rearrangement joins TRBV27 to TRBJ1-1, with D perhaps matching TRBD1 (6 bases). Germline V gene lookup returns CDR1 MNHEY and CDR2 SMNVEV (reference sequence). This CDR3 is built from 11 residues. Between the trimmed V and J ends, which lost 4 bases and 8 bases, there was a span of 8 bases.

The chain has TRBV6-5 and TRBJ2-2; no clear D. The CDR3 has 15 amino acids. The V end lost 7 bases, the J end lost 3 bases, and 15 bases lay between the germline ends. Germline CDR1 reads MNHEY; CDR2 reads SVGAGI. CDR3 sequence reads: CASIRRVGDTGELFF. In DNA form, the CDR3 reads TGTGCCAGCATAAGAAGGGTAGGAGACACCGGGGAGCTGTTTTTT.

This sequence joins TRBV30 and TRBJ2-1; no definite D call. This CDR3 has 14 residues. With 2 bases removed from V and 10 bases from J, the gap between germline ends came to 18 bases. The germline CDR1 and CDR2 sequences are GTSNPN and SVGIG (reference sequence). The CDR3 region has the DNA TGTGCCTGGAGTCTAGTGATGGTAGCTTCCGAGCAGTTCTTC. This gives the protein CAWSLVMVASEQFF. The full variable domain, with the rest looked up from reference TRBV30 and TRBJ2-1, is SQTIHQWPATLVQPVGSPLSLECTVEGTSNPNLYWYRQAAGRGLQLLFYSVGIGQISSEVPQNLSASRPQDRQFILSSKKLLLSDSGFYLCAWSLVMVASEQFFGPGTRLTVL.

The chain recombines TRBV5-1 with TRBJ2-7; TRBD1 or TRBD2 may be the D gene (5 bases each). The CDR3 is made up of 15 amino acids. Trimming pared 1 base from V and 3 bases from J, leaving 14 bases between. Germline CDR1 SGHRS, CDR2 YFSETQ. CDR3 DNA: TGCGCCAGCAGCTTGCCTGGGACGGATAACTACGAGCAGTACTTC. Translated: CASSLPGTDNYEQYF. Complete variable domain (other parts from reference TRBV5-1 and TRBJ2-7): KAGVTQTPRYLIKTRGQQVTLSCSPISGHRSVSWYQQTPGQGLQFLFEYFSETQRNKGNFPGRFSGRQFSNSRSEMNVSTLELGDSALYLCASSLPGTDNYEQYFGPGTRLTVT.

The chain couples TRBV28 to TRBJ2-7; 7 nucleotides match TRBD1. Germline CDR1 MDHEN, CDR2 SYDVKM. The CDR3 is 13 amino acids. V shed 3 bases, J shed 5 bases, and the junction held 4 bases outside the gene matches. The CDR3 bases are TGTGCCAGCAGTTTGTTACAGGGGAACGAGCAGTACTTC. Its protein product is CASSLLQGNEQYF.

The rearrangement joins TRBV6-1 to TRBJ1-2; 7 bases are a match to TRBD1. This CDR3 has 13 amino acids. J gave up 7 bases and V 6 bases, and 8 bases lay outside the gene matches. Germline loops: CDR1 MNHNS, CDR2 SASEGT. CDR3 loop: CASSHDRVGGYTF. DNA for the CDR3: TGTGCCAGCAGCCATGACAGGGTTGGTGGCTACACCTTC.

The chain uses TRBV19 and TRBJ1-1, with D possibly being TRBD1 (5 bases). Trimming pared 3 bases from V and 4 bases from J, leaving 18 bases between. Germline V CDR1 and CDR2: LNHDA, SQIVND (reference sequence). CDR3 length: 16 residues. In DNA, the CDR3 is TGTGCCAGTAGTATCCCCTCCTGGGGCGGGATCACTGAAGCTTTCTTT. It specifies CASSIPSWGGITEAFF.

The chain couples TRBV7-9 to TRBJ2-2; possibly TRBD1 for D (5 bases). CDR1 SEHNR and CDR2 FQNEAQ come from the germline V gene (reference sequence). The CDR3 has 15 residues. V lost 2 bases to trimming and J lost 4 bases, with 11 bases between them. CDR3 nucleotides: TGTGCCAGCAGCTTACCAGGGCTCCTCACCGGGGAGCTGTTTTTT. Translating gives CASSLPGLLTGELFF.

The J gene is TRBJ1-2, the V gene TRBV6-5, with D possibly TRBD1 on 6 matching bases. Trimming cost V 0 bases and J 4 bases, with 12 bases left between them. CDR3 length equals 15 residues. Germline V gene sequence: CDR1 MNHEY, CDR2 SVGAGI. CDR3 bases: TGTGCCAGCAGTTACTCCCGGGGGGCGGGCTATGGCTACACCTTC. It encodes CASSYSRGAGYGYTF.

The genes are TRBV2 and TRBJ2-7, with D uncertain. V was trimmed by 3 bases and J by 2 bases, leaving 5 bases between them. This CDR3 spans 12 amino acids. Germline values: CDR1 SNHLY, CDR2 FYNNEI. The CDR3 sequence is CASSEQAYEQYF. CDR3 DNA sequence: TGTGCCAGCAGTGAGCAGGCCTACGAGCAGTACTTC.

This rearrangement joins TRBV7-2 to TRBJ2-5, with D uncertain. The V end was cut by 1 base, the J end by 5 bases, with 5 bases between. This CDR3 has 12 amino acids. CDR1 is SGHTA, CDR2 FQGNSA, per germline. CDR3 sequence reads: CASSLGRETQYF. CDR3 nucleotide sequence: TGTGCCAGCAGCTTAGGGCGGGAGACCCAGTACTTC. The entire variable domain, with the rest obtained from reference TRBV7-2 and TRBJ2-5, is as follows: GAGVSQSPSNKVTEKGKDVELRCDPISGHTALYWYRQSLGQGLEFLIYFQGNSAPDKSGLPSDRFSAERTGGSVSTLTIQRTQQEDSAVYLCASSLGRETQYFGPGTRLLVL.

This chain joins TRBV7-2 and TRBJ2-3; perhaps TRBD1 as D (5 bases). The V end lost 6 bases, the J end lost 10 bases, and 14 bases lay between the germline ends. This CDR3 is 12 amino acids long. Germline V gene sequence: CDR1 SGHTA, CDR2 FQGNSA. The CDR3 coding sequence is TGTGCCAGCAGTTTTAGCAGGGATGCGCAGTATTTT. As protein: CASSFSRDAQYF.

The rearrangement joins TRBV19 to TRBJ2-2; D is perhaps TRBD1 (5 bases). CDR3 length: 15 residues. V lost 1 base and J 4 bases, leaving 10 bases between the germline ends. Germline V lookup: CDR1 LNHDA, CDR2 SQIVND (reference sequence). The CDR3: CASSIARVGTGELFF. The DNA of the CDR3 is TGTGCCAGTAGTATAGCCAGGGTTGGCACCGGGGAGCTGTTTTTT. Using reference TRBV19 and TRBJ2-2 for the parts outside the CDR3, the full variable domain is DGGITQSPKYLFRKEGQNVTLSCEQNLNHDAMYWYRQDPGQGLRLIYYSQIVNDFQKGDIAEGYSVSREKKESFPLTVTSAQKNPTAFYLCASSIARVGTGELFFGEGSRLTVL.